What follows are 6 T cell receptor beta chains derived from one specimen sequenced in a study of patients and donors after allogeneic stem cell transplantation. TCRdb fed the RT-PCR reads into MiXCR, producing one record per CDR3 protein. The table has about 960,000 distinct CDR3 sequences, about a sixth seen once; the top ten hold 5% to 6.5%. Material: blood, either unsorted or a sorted T cell fraction (not recorded which). The origin of the receptors is a human donor who was either an allogeneic HSCT recipient or a stem cell or donor lymphocyte infusion donor (not recorded which). It is not recorded whose cells these are; they may come from a transplant donor.

The chain joins TRBV4-1 to TRBJ1-6; a weak D match, TRBD1 (6 bases). CDR3 length equals 19 residues. Trimming removed 0 bases from V and 7 bases from J, with 22 bases in between. From germline, CDR1 is MGHRA and CDR2 YSYEKL. CDR3 coding DNA: TGCGCCAGCAGCCAAGATGGGCAGGGGCGCTTCCAGATGAATTCACCCCTCCACTTT. This translates into CASSQDGQGRFQMNSPLHF.

This clonotype was observed a few times. The chain couples TRBV4-1 to TRBJ1-1; D is perhaps TRBD1 (5 bases). The germline V gene encodes CDR1 MGHRA and CDR2 YSYEKL. V was trimmed by 1 base and J by 6 bases, leaving 21 bases between them. CDR3 size: 17 residues. The DNA of the CDR3 is TGCGCCAGCAGCCAAGTGGGGGGGAGAGGTCGTAGGGCTGAAGCTTTCTTT. This encodes CASSQVGGRGRRAEAFF.

The gene calls are TRBV28 and TRBJ1-5; TRBD1 matches at 9 bases. Germline lookup yields CDR1 MDHEN and CDR2 SYDVKM. CDR3 length: 17 residues. V shed 5 bases and J 2 bases; nucleotides not matched to a gene: 10. The chain's CDR3 is CASSPWTGEGGNQPQHF. The CDR3 DNA reads TGTGCCAGCAGTCCTTGGACAGGGGAGGGTGGCAATCAGCCCCAGCATTTT.

The chain combines TRBV20-1 with TRBJ2-7, with TRBD2 as a possible D gene (6 bases). The CDR3 runs to 14 residues. Trimming removed 1 base at V and 2 bases at J, with 12 bases between. Germline-derived CDR1 and CDR2 are DFQATT and SNEGSKA (reference sequence). Here the CDR3 DNA reads TGCAGTGCTAGAGCTGGAGGGAGAACCTACGAGCAGTACTTC. It translates to CSARAGGRTYEQYF.

This clonotype was observed a single time. This rearrangement joins TRBV7-6 to TRBJ2-1; 11 bases agree with TRBD2. Germline loops: CDR1 SGHVS, CDR2 FNYEAQ. CDR3 length: 19 amino acids. After removal of 1 base from V and 5 bases from J, the junction contained 13 bases not matched to a gene. Here the CDR3 DNA reads TGTGCCAGCAGCTTAGATGGTAGGGGCCGACTAGCGGGGAACAATGAGCAGTTCTTC. Protein: CASSLDGRGRLAGNNEQFF.

This clonotype was counted only a few times. The rearrangement joins TRBV5-1 to TRBJ2-7; D is unresolved. Germline-derived CDR1 and CDR2 are SGHRS and YFSETQ. This CDR3 has 15 residues. V lost 0 bases to trimming and J lost 4 bases, with 14 bases between them. In DNA form, the CDR3 reads TGCGCCAGCAGCTTGGGCGGCGGATCCGTGTACGAGCAGTACTTC. This gives the protein CASSLGGGSVYEQYF.